This T cell receptor beta chain stems from a study of sequential checkpoint blockade in melanoma. Produced via immunoSEQ multiplex PCR; TCRdb's table is partial and in-frame only. The sample includes under 25,000 clones, 70% to 80% of them seen just once. CDR3 length: 15 amino acids. Germline-derived CDR1 and CDR2 are MNHEY and SVGAGI. The V and J ends lost 8 bases and 0 bases, in that order; junction bases with no gene match: 8. Treatment: randomized to nivolumab then ipilimumab (arm A) or the reverse (arm B). None of the patients previously received DNA-damaging chemotherapy. This receptor was taken from a human donor with melanoma. The chain couples TRBV6-5 to TRBJ1-1; 8 bases align to TRBD1. The sequenced sample was CD8+ T cells sorted from blood (inferred from file names), obtained from a patient given nivolumab and ipilimumab in sequence. The CDR3 loop is CASGGDRTVNTEAFF. For the CDR3, the DNA is TGTGCCAGCGGAGGGGACAGGACAGTGAACACTGAAGCTTTCTTT.